This TCR beta chain was sequenced during a study of early T cells in non-severe SARS-CoV-2 infection. The overall study: Unsorted whole-blood RNA was sequenced in bulk, leaving chains unpaired.

The CDR3 has 11 residues. V lost 7 bases and J 1 base, leaving 6 bases between the germline ends. The germline gives CDR1 SQVTM, CDR2 ANQGSEA. This clonotype was observed many times. Unique molecular identifiers were affixed to single, distinct cDNA molecules. MiXCR, run by TCRdb on the 5' RACE reads, gives a single entry per CDR3 protein. The sample consists of 95,000 to 100,000 distinct CDR3 sequences, roughly 13% of them appearing once. J is TRBJ2-3 and V is TRBV29-1; a weak D match, TRBD2 (6 bases). The clonotype originates from an adult who was a healthcare worker with PCR-confirmed SARS-CoV-2 infection or an uninfected control (not recorded which). Sequenced input: whole blood. The CDR3 here is CSGEGTDTQYF. CDR3 coding DNA: TGCAGCGGGGAGGGCACAGATACGCAGTATTTT.